The 15 T cell receptor beta chains given below trace back to one sample, sequenced in a study of CD8 T cells in ankylosing spondylitis. Findings of the study overall: A TCR beta motif made of fewer than ten highly homologous variants seemed typical of ankylosing spondylitis blood.

TCRdb re-called the 5' RACE reads through MiXCR, storing one row per CDR3 protein. The table records roughly 670,000 distinct CDR3 sequences, about 20% of them present only once. These receptors' targets are unknown. Sequenced material: blood, either unsorted or a sorted T cell fraction (not recorded which). The receptors stem from a male donor with ankylosing spondylitis.

This clonotype was picked up a small number of times. The chain uses TRBV12-3 or TRBV12-4 and TRBJ2-5; 14 nucleotides match TRBD2. This CDR3 has 13 residues. V was clipped by 10 bases and J by 7 bases; unmatched bases: 5. The DNA of the CDR3 is TGTGCCACCCGACTAGCGGGAGGGAGGACCCAGTACTTC. Translation: CATRLAGGRTQYF.

V and J are TRBV3-1 and TRBJ2-5, with D tentatively TRBD1 (5 bases). V lost 4 bases, J lost 2 bases, and 11 bases lay in between. This CDR3 comprises 14 residues. Germline V gene lookup returns CDR1 LGHDT and CDR2 YNNKEL (reference sequence). Written as DNA, the CDR3 is TGTGCCAGCAGCCCCCACAGGTATCAAGAGACCCAGTACTTC. Translating gives CASSPHRYQETQYF.

This chain links TRBV15 with TRBJ1-2; D is undetermined. Germline V gene sequence: CDR1 LNHNV, CDR2 YYDKDF (reference sequence). Trimming left V 0 bases short and J 2 bases short, with 10 bases between. This CDR3 has 15 amino acids. The DNA for the CDR3 is TGTGCCACCAGCAGAGAGGGCAGGCCGAACTATGGCTACACCTTC. Amino acids: CATSREGRPNYGYTF.

The chain employs TRBV3-1 and TRBJ2-5; D perhaps matches TRBD2 (6 bases). CDR1 is LGHDT and CDR2 is YNNKEL in the germline V gene (reference sequence). The CDR3 runs 15 residues. V lost 4 bases and J 7 bases, leaving 19 bases between the germline ends. The CDR3 DNA reads TGTGCCAGCAGCCCGGACGGCGGGATGCGGGGGACCCAGTACTTC. Its protein product is CASSPDGGMRGTQYF.

This clonotype was counted a few times. The rearrangement uses TRBV7-2 and TRBJ1-2; 9 positions agree with TRBD1. V shed 6 bases and J 0 bases; nucleotides not matched to a gene: 2. The CDR3 totals 14 residues. Germline V gives CDR1 SGHTA, CDR2 FQGNSA. The CDR3 DNA follows: TGTGCCAGCAGGGGACAGGGAGCTAACTATGGCTACACCTTC. The encoded protein is CASRGQGANYGYTF.

The chain combines TRBV10-3 with TRBJ1-5, with TRBD1 matching 9 bases. CDR1 and CDR2 (germline): ENHRY, SYGVKD. The CDR3 loop spans 17 amino acids. Trimming cost V 0 bases and J 2 bases; bases outside gene matches: 5. This chain's CDR3 is CAISESRDRVGNQPQHF. As DNA, the CDR3 is TGTGCCATCAGTGAGTCGAGGGACAGGGTGGGCAATCAGCCCCAGCATTTT.

The rearrangement uses TRBV29-1 and TRBJ2-1; 7 bases align to TRBD2. Trimming cost V 2 bases and J 5 bases; bases outside gene matches: 9. Germline V gene data show CDR1 as SQVTM and CDR2 as ANQGSEA. The CDR3 consists of 15 residues. The CDR3 nucleotides read TGCAGCGTTGAACCGCCTAGCGGAAGAGACAATGAGCAGTTCTTC. It is translated as CSVEPPSGRDNEQFF.

The chain uses TRBV5-1 and TRBJ2-5, with TRBD2 identical over 8 bases. CDR1 SGHRS and CDR2 YFSETQ come from the germline V gene. V gave up 4 bases and J gave up 6 bases; unmatched junction bases: 11. The CDR3 spans 15 residues. The CDR3 bases are TGCGCCAGCAGCCCAGACGGGGGGGTTCAAAAGACCCAGTACTTC. Translating it yields CASSPDGGVQKTQYF.

In this sample, this clonotype turned up a few times. The chain is built from TRBV9 and TRBJ1-1; D is ambiguous. Between the trimmed V and J ends, which lost 0 bases and 0 bases, there was a span of 12 bases. CDR1 is SGDLS and CDR2 is YYNGEE in the germline V gene. The CDR3 sequence is 16 residues long. Here the CDR3 DNA reads TGTGCCAGCAGCGTAGGCGGCGCGGGATTGAACACTGAAGCTTTCTTT. This gives the protein CASSVGGAGLNTEAFF.

In its sample, this clonotype was seen many times. The rearrangement links TRBV15 to TRBJ1-4, with D unresolved. From germline, CDR1 is LNHNV and CDR2 YYDKDF (reference sequence). V lost 1 base to trimming and J lost 6 bases, with 18 bases between them. The CDR3 has 17 amino acids. The CDR3 reads CATSRGDRPGRDEKLFF. CDR3 bases: TGTGCCACCAGCAGAGGCGATCGGCCCGGGAGGGATGAAAAACTGTTTTTT.

In this sample, this clonotype turned up once. The chain uses TRBV7-9 and TRBJ1-1; D call uncertain. V lost 4 bases and J lost 3, with 12 bases in between. Germline V gives CDR1 SEHNR, CDR2 FQNEAQ (reference sequence). CDR3 size: 14 residues. The CDR3 loop is CASSSQVEDTEAFF. DNA for the CDR3: TGTGCCAGCAGCTCGCAGGTGGAGGACACTGAAGCTTTCTTT.

This clonotype was seen more than once but under ten times. The CDR3 loop reads CASSSQDPIYEQYF. CDR3 nucleotide sequence: TGCGCCAGCAGCTCCCAGGACCCCATCTACGAGCAGTACTTC. The V gene is TRBV5-1, the J gene TRBJ2-7; D unresolved. Between the trimmed V and J ends, which lost 3 bases and 3 bases, there was a span of 13 bases. The CDR3 runs to 14 residues. CDR1 is SGHRS and CDR2 is YFSETQ in the germline V gene.

V is TRBV12-3 or TRBV12-4 and J is TRBJ2-1; no clear D gene. This CDR3 spans 14 amino acids. Trimming cost V 7 bases and J 2 bases, with 12 bases left between them. CDR3 nucleotides: TGTGCCAGCACCCCCCGGTCTGCCTACAATGAGCAGTTCTTC. Residues: CASTPRSAYNEQFF.

In this sample, this clonotype turned up a few times. This chain joins TRBV29-1 and TRBJ2-3; TRBD2 agrees at 9 bases. The V gene end was trimmed by 4 bases and the J gene end by 4 bases; junction bases not matched to a gene: 9. Germline CDR1 reads SQVTM; CDR2 reads ANQGSEA. The CDR3 extends over 15 amino acids. The CDR3 sequence is CSVGGVGGGADTQYF. CDR3 sequence (DNA): TGCAGCGTTGGGGGAGTCGGCGGGGGGGCAGATACGCAGTATTTT.

A few counts support this clonotype. The V call is TRBV7-2, the J call TRBJ1-4; TRBD1 matches 7 bases. Germline V gene sequence: CDR1 SGHTA, CDR2 FQGNSA. V was pared by 2 bases and J by 5 bases, with 5 bases of the junction left unmatched. The CDR3 is 15 residues long. The CDR3 coding sequence is TGTGCCAGCAGCTTATCCGGGACAGTAAATGAAAAACTGTTTTTT. Residues: CASSLSGTVNEKLFF.